What follows are 28 T cell receptor beta chains derived from one specimen sequenced in a study of T-cell memory formation after mild COVID-19. TCRdb reanalysed the 5' RACE reads using MiXCR and keeps one entry per CDR3 protein. The sample has some 490,000 distinct CDR3 sequences; about 20% are singletons. The material sequenced was PBMCs or a T cell subset sorted from them (not recorded which). Every receptor here comes from an adult woman who had mild COVID-19 (a few samples of this study predate the infection). Cell type and time point are not known.

The V gene is TRBV6-6, the J gene TRBJ1-1, with D unclear. V was shortened by 7 bases and J by 1 base, with 7 bases between the two germline ends. The CDR3 loop spans 12 amino acids. Germline CDR1 and CDR2: MNHNY and SVGAGI (reference sequence). CDR3 region: CASTLGNTEAFF. CDR3 bases: TGTGCCAGCACATTGGGGAACACTGAAGCTTTCTTT.

This sequence joins TRBV30 and TRBJ2-3; D might be TRBD1 or TRBD2, each matching 5 bases. There are 14 residues in the CDR3. Deletions cut 5 bases from V and 4 bases from J, with 16 bases between. Germline-derived CDR1 and CDR2 are GTSNPN and SVGIG (reference sequence). CDR3 region: CAWVSQGEADTQYF. The CDR3 DNA reads as TGTGCCTGGGTTAGTCAGGGAGAAGCAGATACGCAGTATTTT.

The sample holds a few counts of this clonotype. The chain couples TRBV7-9 to TRBJ2-7; either TRBD1 or TRBD2 may supply D (6 bases each). Trimming removed 5 bases from V and 6 bases from J, with 20 bases in between. Germline V gives CDR1 SEHNR, CDR2 FQNEAQ (reference sequence). CDR3 size: 15 residues. The CDR3 nucleotides read TGTGCCAGCAGCAACATGCAGGGGACCGGGGGCGAGCAGTACTTC. It is translated as CASSNMQGTGGEQYF.

V usage is TRBV5-1 and J usage is TRBJ2-2; perhaps TRBD2 as D (6 bases). Germline V gene data show CDR1 as SGHRS and CDR2 as YFSETQ. The V end lost 0 bases, the J end lost 3 bases, and 18 bases lay between the germline ends. The CDR3 is 18 amino acids. CDR3 region: CASSLGTAGTLHTGELFF. The CDR3 bases are TGCGCCAGCAGCTTGGGAACCGCAGGGACTCTACACACCGGGGAGCTGTTTTTT.

This clonotype was observed a handful of times. The chain links TRBV2 to TRBJ2-7; D may be TRBD1 (5 bases). The V gene's germline CDR1 is SNHLY and CDR2 FYNNEI. The V and J ends lost 11 bases and 2 bases respectively, with 13 bases between them. This CDR3 is 12 amino acids long. The CDR3 DNA reads TGTGCCTCCCTAACAGGCCCCTACGAGCAGTACTTC. Translating it yields CASLTGPYEQYF.

This clonotype was seen ten or more times. The J gene is TRBJ2-1, the V gene TRBV19, with D perhaps TRBD2 (5 bases). The V end was cut by 4 bases, the J end by 5 bases, with 12 bases between. This CDR3 is built from 14 residues. Germline CDR1 is LNHDA and CDR2 is SQIVND (reference sequence). Written as DNA, the CDR3 is TGTGCCAGTAGTAGGGTGTGGCGGGACAATGAGCAGTTCTTC. The encoded protein is CASSRVWRDNEQFF. The whole variable domain, filled in from reference TRBV19 and TRBJ2-1, reads DGGITQSPKYLFRKEGQNVTLSCEQNLNHDAMYWYRQDPGQGLRLIYYSQIVNDFQKGDIAEGYSVSREKKESFPLTVTSAQKNPTAFYLCASSRVWRDNEQFFGPGTRLTVL.

V is TRBV6-5 and J is TRBJ1-6, with D tentatively TRBD1 (5 bases). The CDR3 runs 15 residues. Germline V gene data show CDR1 as MNHEY and CDR2 as SVGAGI. Trimming left V 6 bases short and J 9 bases short, with 18 bases between. The CDR3 nucleotides read TGTGCCAGCAGACCCCGACCCAAGAGGGGTTCACCCCTCCACTTT. Protein sequence: CASRPRPKRGSPLHF.

This clonotype was seen a few times. V and J are TRBV7-8 and TRBJ2-2; TRBD2 might be the D (6 bases). Deletions cut 5 bases from V and 0 bases from J, with 13 bases between. The germline gives CDR1 SGHVS, CDR2 FQNEAQ. This CDR3 is 16 amino acids long. CDR3 protein: CASSPERVANTGELFF. CDR3 DNA: TGTGCCAGCAGCCCCGAGCGGGTCGCGAACACCGGGGAGCTGTTTTTT.

The chain recombines TRBV13 with TRBJ1-2, with D uncertain. The germline V and J ends were trimmed by 3 bases and 4 bases, with 15 bases remaining between them. Germline CDR1 and CDR2: PRHDT and FYEKMQ (reference sequence). The CDR3 runs 15 residues. The CDR3, as DNA: TGTGCCAGCAGCTTCATGTCAGCCGGGGTCTATGGCTACACCTTC. Its protein product is CASSFMSAGVYGYTF. Combining the CDR3 with reference TRBV13 and TRBJ1-2 gives the whole variable domain AAGVIQSPRHLIKEKRETATLKCYPIPRHDTVYWYQQGPGQDPQFLISFYEKMQSDKGSIPDRFSAQQFSDYHSELNMSSLELGDSALYFCASSFMSAGVYGYTFGSGTRLTVV.

V and J are TRBV19 and TRBJ2-1; D is unresolved. The CDR3 has 14 residues. Per the germline V gene, CDR1 is LNHDA and CDR2 is SQIVND (reference sequence). The V end was cut by 7 bases, the J end by 2 bases, with 12 bases between. The CDR3 reads CASKGGAPYNEQFF. DNA of the CDR3: TGTGCCAGTAAAGGCGGAGCCCCCTACAATGAGCAGTTCTTC.

The chain carries TRBV5-1 and TRBJ2-7; 7 nucleotides align to TRBD1. This CDR3 contains 17 residues. V shed 1 base, J shed 4 bases, and the junction held 14 bases outside the gene matches. Per germline, CDR1 SGHRS and CDR2 YFSETQ. The CDR3: CASSLWGQTSGYYEQYF. CDR3 DNA sequence: TGCGCCAGCAGCTTGTGGGGACAGACGAGCGGATATTACGAGCAGTACTTC.

The rearrangement joins TRBV24-1 to TRBJ2-3; no definite D call. CDR1 is KGHDR and CDR2 is SFDVKD in the germline V gene. The CDR3 is 14 residues long. V was clipped by 0 bases and J by 1 base, with 4 bases between them. As DNA, the CDR3 is TGTGCCACCAGTGATTTGGGCCGCACAGATACGCAGTATTTT. Encoded protein: CATSDLGRTDTQYF.

The J gene is TRBJ2-3, the V gene TRBV7-3, with TRBD2 as a possible D gene (6 bases). Germline loops: CDR1 SGHTA, CDR2 FQGTGA. Trimming left V 5 bases short and J 4 bases short, with 10 bases between. This CDR3 spans 13 amino acids. The CDR3 loop is CASSLRRADTQYF. CDR3 bases: TGTGCCAGCAGCCTAAGGAGGGCAGATACGCAGTATTTT.

The chain couples TRBV13 to TRBJ2-3; D assignment may be TRBD1 or TRBD2 (6 bases each). Trimming shortened V by 5 bases and J by 5 bases, and 20 bases separated the two germline ends. Germline V gives CDR1 PRHDT, CDR2 FYEKMQ (reference sequence). This CDR3 has 16 residues. Written as DNA, the CDR3 is TGTGCCAGCAGCCCCTTTCGAGAGGGGGGTGGAGATACGCAGTATTTT. This translates into CASSPFREGGGDTQYF. Filled out from reference TRBV13 and TRBJ2-3, the complete variable domain reads AAGVIQSPRHLIKEKRETATLKCYPIPRHDTVYWYQQGPGQDPQFLISFYEKMQSDKGSIPDRFSAQQFSDYHSELNMSSLELGDSALYFCASSPFREGGGDTQYFGPGTRLTVL.

J is TRBJ2-7 and V is TRBV4-1, with 7 positions matching TRBD2. CDR1 MGHRA and CDR2 YSYEKL come from the germline V gene. This CDR3 comprises 16 residues. V dropped 0 bases and J dropped 2; count of bases not matched to a gene: 7. CDR3 nucleotides: TGCGCCAGCAGCCAAGAAGCAGCGGGGATTACCTACGAGCAGTACTTC. Protein sequence: CASSQEAAGITYEQYF.

The CDR3 bases are TGTGCCAGCTTGATACTAGCGGGATTCAATGAGCAGTTCTTC. Its translation is CASLILAGFNEQFF. The rearrangement joins TRBV12-3 or TRBV12-4 to TRBJ2-1; 10 positions match TRBD2. V lost 8 bases, J lost 6 bases, and 7 bases stayed unmatched. The CDR3 spans 14 residues.

The chain combines TRBV6-5 with TRBJ2-3; 7 bases line up with TRBD1. V trimming: 5 bases; J trimming: 3 bases; junction bases outside the gene matches: 5. The CDR3 totals 14 residues. Germline V gene lookup returns CDR1 MNHEY and CDR2 SVGAGI. This chain's CDR3 is CASSPDRLTDTQYF. The CDR3 DNA sequence: TGTGCCAGCAGTCCGGACAGGCTGACAGATACGCAGTATTTT.

The V call is TRBV7-9, the J call TRBJ1-6; TRBD1 matches 7 bases. Germline V gene lookup returns CDR1 SEHNR and CDR2 FQNEAQ (reference sequence). The CDR3 covers 16 residues. Trimming took 0 bases from V and 5 from J; bases not matched to a gene: 4. CDR3 nucleotides: TGTGCCAGCAGCTTAGCTCTGGACAGGCATAATTCACCCCTCCACTTT. This codes for CASSLALDRHNSPLHF.

This clonotype was counted between two and nine times. V is TRBV5-1 and J is TRBJ2-1, with D uncertain. The germline gives CDR1 SGHRS, CDR2 YFSETQ. This CDR3 has 17 residues. Trimming removed 1 base at V and 0 bases at J, with 14 bases between. The CDR3 DNA reads TGCGCCAGCAGCTTGCGCCAGGCCGGCCCCTCCTACAATGAGCAGTTCTTC. Translated: CASSLRQAGPSYNEQFF.

This clonotype was detected only once. This chain connects TRBV5-6 to TRBJ2-7; D might be TRBD1 (6 bases). The CDR3 consists of 14 residues. V shed 4 bases and J shed 0 bases, with 11 bases lying between them. From germline, CDR1 is SGHDT and CDR2 YYEEEE. The CDR3 sequence is CASSPGDHSYEQYF. The DNA of the CDR3 is TGTGCCAGCAGCCCAGGGGACCACTCCTACGAGCAGTACTTC.

This chain links TRBV4-3 with TRBJ2-4; 9 bases align to TRBD2. CDR1 and CDR2 from the germline V gene are LGHNA and YSLEER. The CDR3 sequence is 17 residues long. The V and J ends lost 0 bases and 4 bases, in that order; junction bases with no gene match: 7. The CDR3 nucleotides read TGCGCCAGCAGCCAAGACAGTAGGCTAGCGGGGAAAAACATTCAGTACTTC. Residues: CASSQDSRLAGKNIQYF.

The chain combines TRBV5-1 with TRBJ2-6, with TRBD1 identical over 7 bases. Germline-derived CDR1 and CDR2 are SGHRS and YFSETQ. V lost 5 bases and J lost 0; bases outside the gene matches: 8. The CDR3 consists of 17 residues. CDR3 amino acids: CASSVLTGYSGANVLTF. Here the CDR3 DNA reads TGCGCCAGCAGTGTTTTGACAGGGTACTCTGGGGCCAACGTCCTGACTTTC.

In its sample, this clonotype was seen a few times. The chain uses TRBV5-1 and TRBJ2-4, with D possibly being TRBD2 (6 bases). The CDR3 has 16 amino acids. V was pared by 0 bases and J by 6 bases, with 16 bases between. CDR1 and CDR2 from the germline V gene are SGHRS and YFSETQ. This CDR3 is CASSLEASGRGNIQYF. The CDR3 DNA sequence: TGCGCCAGCAGCTTGGAAGCGAGCGGGCGAGGAAACATTCAGTACTTC. The full variable domain, rest sourced from reference TRBV5-1 and TRBJ2-4, is KAGVTQTPRYLIKTRGQQVTLSCSPISGHRSVSWYQQTPGQGLQFLFEYFSETQRNKGNFPGRFSGRQFSNSRSEMNVSTLELGDSALYLCASSLEASGRGNIQYFGAGTRLSVL.

This clonotype appeared a few times. CDR3 nucleotides: TGTGCCTGGAGTGTACAGGGAGAACTGGCAGCAAAACTGTTTTTT. Its translation: CAWSVQGELAAKLFF. The gene calls are TRBV30 and TRBJ1-4; D is possibly TRBD1 (6 bases). Trimming took off 0 bases at V and 10 bases at J, with 18 bases between the two ends. CDR3 length equals 15 residues. Germline V lookup: CDR1 GTSNPN, CDR2 SVGIG (reference sequence).

In its sample, this clonotype was seen a few times. The rearrangement uses TRBV29-1 and TRBJ1-1; D gene ambiguous. Germline lookup yields CDR1 SQVTM and CDR2 ANQGSEA. The CDR3 is made up of 13 amino acids. Trimming stripped 6 bases from V and 0 bases from J, with 11 bases between. In DNA form, the CDR3 reads TGCAGCGTCGGCGGTTCACTGAACACTGAAGCTTTCTTT. Its protein product is CSVGGSLNTEAFF.

This clonotype was detected a few times. The chain combines TRBV12-3 or TRBV12-4 with TRBJ1-1; no clear D gene. The CDR3 contains 14 residues. V was clipped by 4 bases and J by 1 base, with 10 bases between them. CDR3: CASSSFDKNTEAFF. The CDR3 bases are TGTGCCAGCAGTTCGTTTGACAAGAACACTGAAGCTTTCTTT.

This sequence joins TRBV6-1 and TRBJ2-7; 7 bases fit TRBD2. The length of the CDR3 is 15 residues. Germline assignment: CDR1 MNHNS and CDR2 SASEGT. Unmatched junction bases numbered 7, after V lost 0 bases and J lost 5 bases. CDR3 DNA: TGTGCCAGCAGTGAAGCGGGGGGAGGGATCGACGAGCAGTACTTC. Amino acid sequence: CASSEAGGGIDEQYF.

This chain joins TRBV30 and TRBJ2-3; 8 bases agree with TRBD1. The V segment lost 4 bases and the J segment 4 bases; nucleotides outside the gene matches: 10. The CDR3 spans 15 residues. Germline V gene sequence: CDR1 GTSNPN, CDR2 SVGIG (reference sequence). The DNA for the CDR3 is TGTGCCTGGACAGTCCGGACAGGGTGGCCAGATACGCAGTATTTT. It is translated as CAWTVRTGWPDTQYF.